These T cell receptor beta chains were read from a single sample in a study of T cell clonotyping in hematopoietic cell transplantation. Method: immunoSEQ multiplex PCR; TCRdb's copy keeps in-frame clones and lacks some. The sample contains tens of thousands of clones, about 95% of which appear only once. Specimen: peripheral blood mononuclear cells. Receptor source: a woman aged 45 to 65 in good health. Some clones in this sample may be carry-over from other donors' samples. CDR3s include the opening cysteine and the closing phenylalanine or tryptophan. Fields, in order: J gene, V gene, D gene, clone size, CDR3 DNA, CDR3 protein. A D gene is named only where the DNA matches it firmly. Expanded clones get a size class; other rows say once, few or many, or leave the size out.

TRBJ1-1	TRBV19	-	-	TGTGCCAGTAAGGGGAGGGAGAGGACTGAAGCTTTCTTT	CASKGRERTEAFF
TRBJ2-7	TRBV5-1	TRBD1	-	TGCGCCAGCAGCCCCGGGACAGGGCGTACCTACGAGCAGTACTTC	CASSPGTGRTYEQYF
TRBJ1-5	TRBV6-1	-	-	TGTGCCAGCAGTCCAGAGAGGAGTCAGCCCCAGCATTTT	CASSPERSQPQHF
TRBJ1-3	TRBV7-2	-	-	TGTGCCAGCAGCTTAACCTACTCTGGAAACACCATATATTTT	CASSLTYSGNTIYF
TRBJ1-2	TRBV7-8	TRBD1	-	TGTGCCAGCAGAACCGGGACAGGGGGCGGCTGGGCTGGCTACACCTTC	CASRTGTGGGWAGYTF
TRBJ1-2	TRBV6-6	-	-	TGTGCCAGCAGACCGGACGGCCGTGAGGGCTACACCTTC	CASRPDGREGYTF
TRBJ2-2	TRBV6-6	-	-	TGTGCCAGCAGTTACTCGGGACCGAACACCGGGGAGCTGTTTTTT	CASSYSGPNTGELFF
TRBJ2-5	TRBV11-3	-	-	TGTGCCAGCACCAAACAGGGTCAGGAGACCCAGTACTTC	CASTKQGQETQYF
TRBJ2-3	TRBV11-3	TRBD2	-	TGTGCCAGCAGCTTGGGACTAGCGGGGGCGGGAGATACGCAGTATTTT	CASSLGLAGAGDTQYF
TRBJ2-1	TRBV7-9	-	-	TGTGCCAGCAGTTCCGGGGCGAGTGAGCAGTTCTTC	CASSSGASEQFF
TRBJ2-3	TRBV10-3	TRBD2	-	TGTGCCATCAGGGGCCCGGGACTAGCGGGGGCCGGCCTCGCAGATACGCAGTATTTT	CAIRGPGLAGAGLADTQYF
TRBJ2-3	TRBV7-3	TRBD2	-	TGTGCCAGCAGCTTAGAAGGGAACGGGGGGGCCATGGATACGCAGTATTTT	CASSLEGNGGAMDTQYF
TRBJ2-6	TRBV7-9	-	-	TGTGCCAGCAGCTTTTATCCTGGGGCCAACGTCCTGACTTTC	CASSFYPGANVLTF
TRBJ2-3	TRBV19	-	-	TGTGCCAGTAGTCCGCAGGGGTTAGATACGCAGTATTTT	CASSPQGLDTQYF
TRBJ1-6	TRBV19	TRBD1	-	TGTGCCAGTAGTAAGAACAGGGGTTCACCCCTCCACTTT	CASSKNRGSPLHF
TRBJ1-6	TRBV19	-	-	TGTGCCAGTAGTATGGAATTCGGTGTCCTATCACCCCTCCACTTT	CASSMEFGVLSPLHF
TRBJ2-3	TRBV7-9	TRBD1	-	TGTGCCAGCAGTCCTGACAGGGGGGACCCCACAGATACGCAGTATTTT	CASSPDRGDPTDTQYF
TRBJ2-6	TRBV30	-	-	TGTGCCTGGAGTCCTGTGGGGGCATTCTCTGGGGCCAACGTCCTGACTTTC	CAWSPVGAFSGANVLTF
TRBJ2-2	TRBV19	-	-	TGTGCCAGTAGTATTGTCAGGGCGGGCGGGGAGCTGTTTTTT	CASSIVRAGGELFF
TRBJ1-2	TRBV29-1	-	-	TGCAGCGTTGAGGTGGGCTATGGCTACACCTTC	CSVEVGYGYTF
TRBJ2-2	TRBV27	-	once	TGTGCCAGCAGTGCTTCAGGGCTGAGTGGGGAGCTGTTTTTT	CASSASGLSGELFF
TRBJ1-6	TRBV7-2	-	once	TGTGCCAGCAGCTCAATTAATTCACCCCTCCACTTT	CASSSINSPLHF
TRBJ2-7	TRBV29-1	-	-	TGCAGCGTTACGACGGGACGACCCTACGAGCAGTACTTC	CSVTTGRPYEQYF
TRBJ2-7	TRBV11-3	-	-	TGTGCCAGCAGCGTAAACTACGAGCAGTACTTC	CASSVNYEQYF
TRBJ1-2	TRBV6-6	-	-	TGTGCCAGCAGTTACCCGACAGAGACTAACTATGGCTACACCTTC	CASSYPTETNYGYTF
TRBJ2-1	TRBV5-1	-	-	TGCGCCAGCAGCTTCGGGCTTTACGAGAATGAGCAGTTCTTC	CASSFGLYENEQFF
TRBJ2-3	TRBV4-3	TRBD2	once	TGCGCCAGCAGCCTACAGCGGGGGGCAATACTTGGCACAGATACGCAGTATTTT	CASSLQRGAILGTDTQYF
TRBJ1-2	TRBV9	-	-	TGTGCCAGCAGCGTAGGGCCACAGGACTATGGCTACACCTTC	CASSVGPQDYGYTF
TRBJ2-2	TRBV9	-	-	TGTGCCAGCAGCCCCCGTGGTGGTAACACCGGGGAGCTGTTTTTT	CASSPRGGNTGELFF
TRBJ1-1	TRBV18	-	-	TGTGCCAGCTCACCACAGGGGAACACTGAAGCTTTCTTT	CASSPQGNTEAFF
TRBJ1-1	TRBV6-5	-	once	TGTGCCAGCAGCACGGGCAGGGAGGGCACTGAAGCTTTCTTT	CASSTGREGTEAFF
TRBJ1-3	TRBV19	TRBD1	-	TGTGCCAGTACCCTGACAGGGGAAGCGGTTGGAAACACCATATATTTT	CASTLTGEAVGNTIYF
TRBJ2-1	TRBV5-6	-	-	TGTGCCAGCAGTTCCGTGGCAGGTCCCAGGGATTTCTTCTACAATGAGCAGTTCTTC	CASSSVAGPRDFFYNEQFF
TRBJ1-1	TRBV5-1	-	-	TGCGCCAGCAGCGTTGCACCAAGGGACACTGAAGCTTTCTTT	CASSVAPRDTEAFF
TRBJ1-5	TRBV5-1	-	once	TGCGCCAGCAGCCATGGAGGATTCGACCAGCCCCAGCATTTT	CASSHGGFDQPQHF
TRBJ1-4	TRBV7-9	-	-	TGTGCCAGCAGCTTACGCCAGGCTAATGAAAAACTGTTTTTT	CASSLRQANEKLFF
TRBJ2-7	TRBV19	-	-	TGTGCCACTAAATCAGGCGAGGGCTACGAGCAGTACTTC	CATKSGEGYEQYF
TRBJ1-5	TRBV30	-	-	TGTGCCTGGAGCGTCCCCCGGGACCTCGAAGATCAGCCCCAGCATTTT	CAWSVPRDLEDQPQHF
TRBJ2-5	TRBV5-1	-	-	TGCGCCAGCAGCTTGGCCGGGACGCACCAAGAGACCCAGTACTTC	CASSLAGTHQETQYF
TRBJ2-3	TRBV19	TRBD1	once	TGTGCCAGTACGGAGAAGGACAGGAGATCAGATACGCAGTATTTT	CASTEKDRRSDTQYF
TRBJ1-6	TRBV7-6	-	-	TGTGCCAGCAGCTCTTCCCGTTGGCCCAATTCACCCCTCCACTTT	CASSSSRWPNSPLHF